This TCR beta chain was recovered during a study of T cells in Graves' hyperthyroidism and ophthalmopathy. Researchers took RNA transcripts and amplified the TCR beta CDR3 regions from them. Researchers ran a first-round RT-PCR on the TCR CDR3 using the HTBI primer set. In TCRdb, the multiplex PCR reads were re-called with MiXCR into one record per CDR3 protein. The table has some 740,000 distinct CDR3 sequences, 12% to 15% seen once. The germline V gene has CDR1 MNHNS and CDR2 SASEGT. The CDR3 extends over 16 amino acids. Trimming cost V 6 bases and J 0 bases, with 17 bases left between them. Findings of the study overall: Separating ophthalmopathy from stable hyperthyroidism was achieved by a 13 V-J model. Before onset, ophthalmopathy was predicted by the model a median roughly six months earlier.

In regard to this clonotype: As yet, its antigen is unknown.

Sequences were obtained from blood. This clonotype was obtained from a woman aged 18-35 years with Graves' hyperthyroidism. The V and J genes are TRBV6-1 and TRBJ1-1; D gene ambiguous. This CDR3 is CASSRYLATMNTEAFF. The CDR3 DNA is TGTGCCAGCAGCCGATACTTAGCTACTATGAACACTGAAGCTTTCTTT.